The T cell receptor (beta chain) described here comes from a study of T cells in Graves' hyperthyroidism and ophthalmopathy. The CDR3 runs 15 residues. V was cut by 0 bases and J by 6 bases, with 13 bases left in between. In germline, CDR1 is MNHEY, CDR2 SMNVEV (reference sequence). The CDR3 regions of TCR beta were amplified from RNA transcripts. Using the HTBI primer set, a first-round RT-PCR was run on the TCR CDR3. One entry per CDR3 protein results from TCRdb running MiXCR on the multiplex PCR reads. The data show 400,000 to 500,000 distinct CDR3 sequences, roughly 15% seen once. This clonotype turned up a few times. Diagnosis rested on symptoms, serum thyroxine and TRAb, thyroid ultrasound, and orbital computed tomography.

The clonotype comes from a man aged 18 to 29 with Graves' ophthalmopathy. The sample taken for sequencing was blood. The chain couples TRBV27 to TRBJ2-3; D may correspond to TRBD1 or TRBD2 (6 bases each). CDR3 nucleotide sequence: TGTGCCAGCAGTTTATCCGGGCCGGGGGCGGATACGCAGTATTTT. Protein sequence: CASSLSGPGADTQYF.